The 20 T cell receptor beta chains below come from one sample, sequenced in a study of CXCR3-negative and CXCR3-positive naive CD8 T cells (dated by TCRdb to between 2019 and 2020). The sequencer was a NextSeq 550. The Human TCR Profiling Kit (MiLaboratory) was used to prepare UMI-labeled 5' RACE TRB cDNA libraries. Once TCRdb had reprocessed the reads, it stored one entry per CDR3 protein sequence and supplied no DNA. The table for this sample records 100,000 to 150,000 distinct CDR3 sequences. The ten largest clones capture 0.29% of the sample. Sequenced material: naive CXCR3- CD8+ T cells from blood. The intended sense of this specimen's cell subset or site label: CD45RO-CCR7+CD27+CD95- naive CD8+ T cells lacking CXCR3 (TNR3-). The receptors were gathered from a human donor in good health. Some clones in this sample may be carry-over from other donors' samples.

V and J are TRBV5-1 and TRBJ2-3. The CDR3 totals 16 residues. CDR1 SGHRS and CDR2 YFSETQ come from the germline V gene. The CDR3: CASSLAKTGSTDTQYF.

The chain joins TRBV18 to TRBJ2-5; the D call of TRBD1 rests on TCRdb alone, since no DNA is present to check it. Germline V gene lookup returns CDR1 KGHSH and CDR2 LQKENI. The length of the CDR3 is 16 residues. This CDR3 reads CASSLRDRGFPETQYF.

V usage is TRBV5-1 and J usage is TRBJ2-1; there is no DNA to check the TCRdb D call of TRBD2. There are 15 residues in the CDR3. Germline V gene sequence: CDR1 SGHRS, CDR2 YFSETQ. The chain's CDR3 is CASSLESGAYNEQFF.

J is TRBJ2-3 and V is TRBV7-2. The CDR3 contains 13 residues. Germline V gene lookup returns CDR1 SGHTA and CDR2 FQGNSA. CDR3 loop: CASSDINTDTQYF.

The gene calls are TRBV5-5 and TRBJ1-6; TCRdb's D gene call, TRBD1, goes unchecked for lack of DNA. The CDR3 runs to 15 residues. The V gene's germline CDR1 is SGHKS and CDR2 YYEKEE (reference sequence). This chain's CDR3 is CASSSEQGAASPLHF.

The rearrangement uses TRBV28 and TRBJ1-2; TCRdb indicates TRBD1, and absent DNA this call remains unverified. Germline CDR1 and CDR2: MDHEN and SYDVKM. CDR3 length: 13 residues. The CDR3: CASSQTGTSGYTF.

V usage is TRBV4-2 and J usage is TRBJ2-3. This CDR3 spans 13 amino acids. Germline loops: CDR1 LGHNA, CDR2 YNFKEQ. CDR3 region: CASSQVSGDTQYF.

The CDR3 loop is CASSPSVTGQETQYF. The V gene is TRBV19, the J gene TRBJ2-5; TCRdb's D call, TRBD2, is unchecked because there is no DNA. The germline V gene has CDR1 LNHDA and CDR2 SQIVND (reference sequence). There are 15 residues in the CDR3.

The chain has TRBV7-3 and TRBJ1-3; TCRdb names TRBD1, which stays unverified in the absence of DNA. Germline CDR1 is SGHTA and CDR2 is FQGTGA. This CDR3 is 15 amino acids long. The CDR3 region is CASSSRVNSGNTIYF.

This chain links TRBV5-1 with TRBJ2-1; absent DNA, TCRdb's TRBD1 call cannot be checked. Germline CDR1 is SGHRS and CDR2 is YFSETQ. This CDR3 region has 15 residues. CDR3 amino acids: CASSLEGGTYNEQFF.

The chain links TRBV20-1 to TRBJ2-1; the TCRdb D gene call, TRBD1, has no DNA to confirm it. The CDR3 sequence is 15 residues long. Germline values: CDR1 DFQATT, CDR2 SNEGSKA (reference sequence). The CDR3 here is CSARDPGPFYNEQFF.

The chain has TRBV7-2 and TRBJ1-2; no DNA is available, so the TRBD1 call from TCRdb remains unchecked. The CDR3 spans 15 residues. Germline-derived CDR1 and CDR2 are SGHTA and FQGNSA. Here the CDR3 reads CASSPRTGSAYGYTF.

The rearrangement joins TRBV20-1 to TRBJ2-1; without DNA, the TCRdb call of TRBD1 cannot be checked. The CDR3 is made up of 17 amino acids. Germline V gene data show CDR1 as DFQATT and CDR2 as SNEGSKA (reference sequence). The CDR3 loop is CSARGRAPGRWGNEQFF.

The chain couples TRBV27 to TRBJ2-1; as DNA is missing, the TRBD2 call by TCRdb cannot be tested. In germline, CDR1 is MNHEY, CDR2 SMNVEV (reference sequence). The CDR3 covers 13 residues. The CDR3 region is CASSLAQYNEQFF.

The genes are TRBV21-1 and TRBJ2-7; as DNA is missing, the TRBD1 call by TCRdb cannot be tested. TRBV21-1 is designated a pseudogene. The CDR3 is 16 residues long. CDR3 loop: CASSRPDRVDECEQYF.

The J gene is TRBJ2-3, the V gene TRBV5-1. Germline CDR1 and CDR2: SGHRS and YFSETQ. The CDR3 runs 15 residues. CDR3 region: CASSLAVTSTDTQYF.

The chain couples TRBV29-1 to TRBJ2-2; the TCRdb call, TRBD1, lacks DNA for checking. CDR3 size: 13 residues. Germline V gene data show CDR1 as SQVTM and CDR2 as ANQGSEA. The CDR3 here is CSVEQGVTGELFF.

The CDR3 sequence: CASSSQARDRSVHEQYF. The V and J genes are TRBV7-9 and TRBJ2-7; the D call from TCRdb, TRBD1, cannot be confirmed without DNA. Germline V gene lookup returns CDR1 SEHNR and CDR2 FQNEAQ (reference sequence). This CDR3 comprises 17 residues.

V is TRBV29-1 and J is TRBJ2-2; lacking DNA, the TRBD2 call made by TCRdb goes unchecked. CDR1 SQVTM and CDR2 ANQGSEA come from the germline V gene. CDR3 length: 15 residues. The chain's CDR3 is CSVSMTSEGYGELFF.

This chain joins TRBV5-6 and TRBJ2-7; TCRdb's assignment of TRBD1 cannot be checked, as there is no DNA. The length of the CDR3 is 14 residues. The germline gives CDR1 SGHDT, CDR2 YYEEEE. The CDR3 here is CASSRRDRVYEQYF.